The 26 T cell receptor beta chains reported below all come from one sample, sequenced in a study of control samples from healthy donors and cancer patients. Data came from immunoSEQ multiplex PCR; TCRdb stores just in-frame clones and leaves some out. This table holds more than 95,000 clones, roughly 84% found once. Sequenced material: blood. These TCRs come from a man younger than 35 in good health.

The chain links TRBV11-2 to TRBJ1-2, with 7 bases identical to TRBD1. In germline, CDR1 is SGHAT, CDR2 FQNNGV. V lost 5 bases, J lost 9 bases, and 18 bases stayed unmatched. This CDR3 spans 16 amino acids. The CDR3 bases are TGTGCCAGCAGCCCTATAATATTAAGGACAGGAAACAGCTACACCTTC. It encodes CASSPIILRTGNSYTF.

J is TRBJ2-2 and V is TRBV27; 7 bases are shared with TRBD2. V lost 2 bases and J lost 3; bases outside the gene matches: 9. Germline assignment: CDR1 MNHEY and CDR2 SMNVEV (reference sequence). The CDR3 sequence is 17 residues long. CDR3 nucleotide sequence: TGTGCCAGCAGTTTAGTCGGGACTACTAAGCACACCGGGGAGCTGTTTTTT. Its translation is CASSLVGTTKHTGELFF.

The V gene is TRBV11-2, the J gene TRBJ2-1, with 9 positions matching TRBD1. This CDR3 comprises 15 residues. Trimming took 3 bases from V and 13 from J; bases not matched to a gene: 13. In germline, CDR1 is SGHAT, CDR2 FQNNGV. This CDR3 is CASSLGTGFEGTQFF. The CDR3 nucleotides read TGTGCCAGCAGCTTGGGGACAGGGTTTGAAGGGACTCAGTTCTTC.

The chain recombines TRBV6-2 or TRBV6-3 with TRBJ2-1; D gene unclear. The CDR3 length is 13 residues. In germline, CDR1 is MNHEY, CDR2 SVGEGT. The V gene lost 2 bases and the J gene lost 12 bases, with 14 bases spanning the gap. The CDR3 sequence is CASSYGGPARQFF. In DNA, the CDR3 is TGTGCCAGCAGTTACGGCGGCCCGGCTCGGCAGTTCTTC.

The V gene is TRBV27, the J gene TRBJ1-1, with 8 bases identical to TRBD1. J gave up 3 bases and V 7 bases, and 10 bases lay outside the gene matches. The CDR3 totals 15 residues. Germline CDR1 reads MNHEY; CDR2 reads SMNVEV (reference sequence). The CDR3 is CASNPTGEGYTEAFF. The CDR3 bases are TGTGCCAGCAACCCGACAGGGGAAGGATACACTGAAGCTTTCTTT.

The chain joins TRBV28 to TRBJ1-2, with TRBD1 matching over 8 bases. The CDR3 spans 16 residues. Germline V gene sequence: CDR1 MDHEN, CDR2 SYDVKM. Trimming at V came to 6 bases and at J to 0 bases, leaving 9 bases not matched to a gene. The CDR3 DNA sequence: TGTGCCAGCAGCCCGAGTCGACAGGGGACTAACTATGGCTACACCTTC. Its translation: CASSPSRQGTNYGYTF.

The chain joins TRBV30 to TRBJ1-1, with TRBD1 matching over 7 bases. The germline gives CDR1 GTSNPN, CDR2 SVGIG (reference sequence). V trimming: 8 bases; J trimming: 2 bases; junction bases outside the gene matches: 11. This CDR3 is 14 amino acids long. CDR3 loop: CAGLKRGRNTEAFF. The CDR3 nucleotides read TGTGCCGGGCTAAAGAGGGGGCGTAACACTGAAGCTTTCTTT.

The chain has TRBV11-2 and TRBJ2-2; 7 bases line up with TRBD1. Germline trimming cut 5 bases from V and 3 bases from J; bases unmatched to any gene: 12. Germline values: CDR1 SGHAT, CDR2 FQNNGV. The CDR3 contains 17 residues. The CDR3 DNA follows: TGTGCCAGCAGCCGCATGACAGGGACATTTGACACCGGGGAGCTGTTTTTT. Translating gives CASSRMTGTFDTGELFF.

The V gene is TRBV6-1, the J gene TRBJ1-5; D is perhaps TRBD1 (6 bases). The germline V gene has CDR1 MNHNS and CDR2 SASEGT. V shed 3 bases and J shed 0 bases, with 12 bases lying between them. The CDR3 is 16 amino acids. CDR3 sequence (DNA): TGTGCCAGCAGTGATTCTAACAGGGTTAGCAATCAGCCCCAGCATTTT. Residues: CASSDSNRVSNQPQHF.

V is TRBV5-4 and J is TRBJ2-7, with TRBD2 as a possible D gene (5 bases). V lost 4 bases, J lost 3 bases, and 11 bases lay in between. This CDR3 spans 13 amino acids. Germline lookup yields CDR1 SGHNT and CDR2 YYREEE (reference sequence). DNA for the CDR3: TGTGCCAGCAGCGCCAAAACTAGCTACGAGCAGTACTTC. Its protein product is CASSAKTSYEQYF. Variable domain in full (rest from reference TRBV5-4 and TRBJ2-7): ETGVTQSPTHLIKTRGQQVTLRCSSQSGHNTVSWYQQALGQGPQFIFQYYREEENGRGNFPPRFSGLQFPNYSSELNVNALELDDSALYLCASSAKTSYEQYFGPGTRLTVT.

This rearrangement joins TRBV29-1 to TRBJ2-3; the D gene could be TRBD1 or TRBD2 (6 bases each). Germline V gene data show CDR1 as SQVTM and CDR2 as ANQGSEA. Trimming pared 3 bases from V and 5 bases from J, leaving 15 bases between. This CDR3 region has 14 residues. CDR3 sequence: CSVDGGTRGDTQYF. The CDR3 nucleotides read TGCAGCGTTGATGGCGGGACCAGGGGAGATACGCAGTATTTT.

The chain joins TRBV5-8 to TRBJ1-1, with 8 bases aligning to TRBD1. V shed 4 bases, J shed 4 bases, and the junction held 6 bases outside the gene matches. The CDR3 sequence is 14 residues long. CDR1 is SGHTS, CDR2 YDEGEE, per germline. The DNA of the CDR3 is TGTGCCAGCAGCCTCATACAGGGGGGCACTGAAGCTTTCTTT. It is translated as CASSLIQGGTEAFF.

V gene TRBV7-9 combines with J gene TRBJ2-4, with D possibly being TRBD1 (6 bases). Per the germline V gene, CDR1 is SEHNR and CDR2 is FQNEAQ (reference sequence). The V end was cut by 3 bases, the J end by 7 bases, with 13 bases between. The CDR3 extends over 14 amino acids. CDR3 region: CASSLPGVNNIQYF. In DNA form, the CDR3 reads TGTGCCAGCAGCTTGCCAGGGGTCAACAACATTCAGTACTTC.

This sequence joins TRBV2 and TRBJ2-6, with D possibly matching TRBD1 (5 bases). V gave up 7 bases and J gave up 0 bases, with 16 bases separating them. Looked up from germline, CDR1 is SNHLY and CDR2 is FYNNEI. The CDR3 is 17 amino acids. This CDR3 is CASIGHRISSGANVLTF. For the CDR3, the DNA is TGTGCCAGCATTGGTCACAGGATAAGCTCTGGGGCCAACGTCCTGACTTTC.

CDR3 sequence (DNA): TGTGCCAGCAGCGGACCCCTGACGGGCGAGAATGAAAAACTGTTTTTT. As protein: CASSGPLTGENEKLFF. The rearrangement uses TRBV9 and TRBJ1-4; D is ambiguous. The CDR3 has 16 amino acids. Trimming took off 3 bases at V and 5 bases at J, with 17 bases between the two ends. Germline V CDR1 and CDR2: SGDLS, YYNGEE.

Here the CDR3 DNA reads TGTGCCAGCAGCTCCCGAGGGGGGTCTAATGAAAAACTGTTTTTT. As protein: CASSSRGGSNEKLFF. The chain links TRBV7-2 to TRBJ1-4; maybe TRBD1 (6 bases). The germline V and J ends were trimmed by 4 bases and 3 bases, with 12 bases remaining between them. The CDR3 runs 15 residues. CDR1 is SGHTA, CDR2 FQGNSA, per germline.

This sequence joins TRBV19 and TRBJ2-5; unclear D gene. The germline CDR1 and CDR2 sequences are LNHDA and SQIVND (reference sequence). The CDR3 sequence is 12 residues long. V was clipped by 0 bases and J by 8 bases, with 7 bases between them. The chain's CDR3 is CASSIELGTQYF. For the CDR3, the DNA is TGTGCCAGTAGTATAGAACTTGGTACCCAGTACTTC.

The chain uses TRBV7-3 and TRBJ2-1; TRBD2 matches at 14 bases. CDR3 size: 17 residues. The germline gives CDR1 SGHTA, CDR2 FQGTGA. Unmatched junction bases numbered 9, after V lost 4 bases and J lost 7 bases. The CDR3 nucleotides are TGTGCCAGCAGCTCACGAGGGACTAGCGGGAGAGGTAATGAGCAGTTCTTC. Protein: CASSSRGTSGRGNEQFF.

The V and J genes are TRBV7-3 and TRBJ1-2; 8 positions match TRBD1. CDR3 length: 14 amino acids. Germline values: CDR1 SGHTA, CDR2 FQGTGA. The V segment lost 1 base and the J segment 2 bases; nucleotides outside the gene matches: 0. The CDR3 DNA reads TGTGCCAGCAGCTTAAACAGGGGGAACTATGGCTACACCTTC. It is translated as CASSLNRGNYGYTF.

This clone occurred once. This chain joins TRBV7-9 and TRBJ1-1; TRBD1 is a possible D gene (5 bases). Germline V gene data show CDR1 as SEHNR and CDR2 as FQNEAQ (reference sequence). The ends were cut back, 5 bases at V and 5 bases at J, with 9 bases in the middle. CDR3 length: 12 amino acids. The CDR3 region is CASSRGETEAFF. DNA of the CDR3: TGTGCCAGCAGCCGGGGGGAGACTGAAGCTTTCTTT.

The J gene is TRBJ2-7, the V gene TRBV5-6, with D possibly being TRBD2 (6 bases). The CDR3 extends over 18 amino acids. Trimming removed 0 bases at V and 3 bases at J, with 22 bases between. In germline, CDR1 is SGHDT, CDR2 YYEEEE. In DNA form, the CDR3 reads TGTGCCAGCAGCTTGGTCGGGGACTCACCCTCGCCCGGCTACGAGCAGTACTTC. Protein product: CASSLVGDSPSPGYEQYF. Variable domain in full (rest from reference TRBV5-6 and TRBJ2-7): DAGVTQSPTHLIKTRGQQVTLRCSPKSGHDTVSWYQQALGQGPQFIFQYYEEEERQRGNFPDRFSGHQFPNYSSELNVNALLLGDSALYLCASSLVGDSPSPGYEQYFGPGTRLTVT.

The rearrangement links TRBV18 to TRBJ1-4; 8 nucleotides match TRBD1. V trimming: 3 bases; J trimming: 3 bases; junction bases outside the gene matches: 3. CDR1 KGHSH and CDR2 LQKENI come from the germline V gene. This CDR3 has 15 residues. Written as DNA, the CDR3 is TGTGCCAGCTCACCCCCGGGACAGGCTAATGAAAAACTGTTTTTT. As protein: CASSPPGQANEKLFF.

The chain has TRBV11-3 and TRBJ2-2; TRBD2 matches at 7 bases. The CDR3 runs to 17 residues. V dropped 2 bases and J dropped 7; count of bases not matched to a gene: 13. Germline loops: CDR1 SGHNT, CDR2 YENEEA. The CDR3 is CASSLPSVGGPDGELFF. As DNA, the CDR3 is TGTGCCAGCAGCTTACCAAGTGTGGGAGGGCCGGACGGGGAGCTGTTTTTT.

J is TRBJ1-1 and V is TRBV7-9; D is possibly TRBD1 (6 bases). The CDR3 is 16 residues long. Germline V gene lookup returns CDR1 SEHNR and CDR2 FQNEAQ (reference sequence). The V gene lost 5 bases and the J gene lost 1 base, with 17 bases spanning the gap. The chain's CDR3 is CASSRPSLQGNTEAFF. The CDR3 coding sequence is TGTGCCAGCAGCCGCCCTTCATTACAGGGGAACACTGAAGCTTTCTTT.

The sample holds one count of this clone. This chain connects TRBV10-1 to TRBJ1-6; D ambiguous. With 7 bases removed from V and 5 bases from J, the gap between germline ends came to 3 bases. This CDR3 is built from 11 residues. From germline, CDR1 is WNHNN and CDR2 SYGVQD (reference sequence). The DNA for the CDR3 is TGCGCCAGCACGGATAATTCACCCCTCCACTTT. Its protein is CASTDNSPLHF.

V gene TRBV7-9 combines with J gene TRBJ2-2, with D perhaps TRBD2 (6 bases). Germline-derived CDR1 and CDR2 are SEHNR and FQNEAQ (reference sequence). The CDR3 loop spans 16 amino acids. V lost 5 bases and J 4 bases, leaving 17 bases between the germline ends. CDR3 loop: CASSGSSASGTGELFF. CDR3 coding DNA: TGTGCCAGCAGCGGATCTAGCGCCTCGGGCACCGGGGAGCTGTTTTTT.